These 5 T cell receptor beta chains were all obtained from the same sample, sequenced in a study of beta chain features in type 1 diabetes. The whole isolated RNA underwent reverse transcription, so sequencing captured expressed TCRB transcripts. Clones were read by immunoSEQ multiplex PCR, and TCRdb kept only the in-frame ones, dropping some. Of about 470,000 clones in the sample, around 30% were seen once. Input material: naive CD4+ T cells from blood. Every receptor here comes from a young man in good health.

In its sample, this clone was seen a few times. This sequence joins TRBV9 and TRBJ2-5, with D possibly matching TRBD1 (5 bases). This CDR3 is 15 amino acids long. Per the germline V gene, CDR1 is SGDLS and CDR2 is YYNGEE. Deletions cut 3 bases from V and 6 bases from J, with 18 bases between. The CDR3 loop reads CASSDQGSGLQTQYF. The CDR3, as DNA: TGTGCCAGCAGCGACCAGGGATCTGGGCTCCAGACCCAGTACTTC. The full variable domain, rest sourced from reference TRBV9 and TRBJ2-5, is DSGVTQTPKHLITATGQRVTLRCSPRSGDLSVYWYQQSLDQGLQFLIQYYNGEERAKGNILERFSAQQFPDLHSELNLSSLELGDSALYFCASSDQGSGLQTQYFGPGTRLLVL.

In this sample, this clone turned up a few times. V gene TRBV30 combines with J gene TRBJ2-7; D is possibly TRBD1 or TRBD2 (5 bases each). This CDR3 is built from 12 residues. The germline gives CDR1 GTSNPN, CDR2 SVGIG (reference sequence). The V and J ends lost 0 bases and 9 bases respectively, with 12 bases between them. This CDR3 reads CAWSVPGTGQYF. In DNA form, the CDR3 reads TGTGCCTGGAGTGTACCAGGGACGGGGCAGTACTTC.

This clone was observed a handful of times. V and J are TRBV7-8 and TRBJ2-1; no reliable D call. The CDR3 extends over 13 amino acids. V lost 1 base and J lost 4, with 5 bases in between. Germline assignment: CDR1 SGHVS and CDR2 FQNEAQ. The CDR3 sequence: CASSLDRYNEQFF. The CDR3 region has the DNA TGTGCCAGCAGCTTAGACAGATACAATGAGCAGTTCTTC.

Concerning this clone: Other DNA sequences in this sample translate to the same CDR3. The rearrangement links TRBV29-1 to TRBJ2-7, with 7 bases identical to TRBD1. The J segment lost 3 bases and the V segment lost 4 bases, leaving 3 bases of the junction unmatched. This CDR3 has 12 residues. CDR1 and CDR2 from the germline V gene are SQVTM and ANQGSEA. CDR3 protein: CSVAQGSYEQYF. The CDR3 nucleotides are TGCAGCGTTGCACAGGGGAGCTACGAGCAGTACTTC.

This clone was picked up a small number of times. The chain combines TRBV9 with TRBJ2-6, with TRBD1 as a possible D gene (5 bases). This CDR3 comprises 16 residues. Trimming shortened V by 4 bases and J by 6 bases, and 17 bases separated the two germline ends. Per germline, CDR1 SGDLS and CDR2 YYNGEE. CDR3 sequence: CASSPKRGLVANVLTF. Here the CDR3 DNA reads TGTGCCAGCAGCCCGAAAAGGGGCCTTGTGGCCAACGTCCTGACTTTC. The full variable domain, in which reference TRBV9 and TRBJ2-6 provide the parts outside the CDR3, is DSGVTQTPKHLITATGQRVTLRCSPRSGDLSVYWYQQSLDQGLQFLIQYYNGEERAKGNILERFSAQQFPDLHSELNLSSLELGDSALYFCASSPKRGLVANVLTFGAGSRLTVL.